Listed below are T cell receptor beta chains from one sample, sequenced in a study of blood T cell repertoires in COVID-19. Measured with immunoSEQ multiplex PCR; TCRdb has only the in-frame clones, and not every one. The sample includes approximately 180,000 clones, roughly 81% of them seen just once. Specimen: peripheral blood. These receptors were taken from a woman of 80 years or more with COVID-19, enrolled during active disease. Each CDR3 is given with its conserved first and last residue. Each record gives: V gene, CDR3 length, J gene, D gene, CDR3 protein, CDR3 DNA. A D gene is named only where the DNA matches it firmly.

V gene: TRBV6-5; CDR3 length: 15; J gene: TRBJ1-2; D gene: TRBD1; CDR3 protein: CASSYGRQGVYGYTF; CDR3 DNA: TGTGCCAGCAGTTACGGGAGACAGGGTGTCTATGGCTACACCTTC
V gene: TRBV5-4; CDR3 length: 14; J gene: TRBJ1-4; D gene: -; CDR3 protein: CASSRGGGNEKLFF; CDR3 DNA: TGTGCCAGCAGTAGGGGCGGCGGAAATGAAAAACTGTTTTTT
V gene: TRBV9; CDR3 length: 14; J gene: TRBJ2-7; D gene: -; CDR3 protein: CASSGGTSAYEQYF; CDR3 DNA: TGTGCCAGCAGCGGGGGGACATCGGCCTACGAGCAGTACTTC
V gene: TRBV18; CDR3 length: 15; J gene: TRBJ1-4; D gene: -; CDR3 protein: CASSPDLDVSEKLFF; CDR3 DNA: TGTGCCAGCTCCCCCGACTTAGATGTGAGCGAAAAACTGTTTTTT
V gene: TRBV2; CDR3 length: 12; J gene: TRBJ1-2; D gene: TRBD1; CDR3 protein: CASSRRDSSYTF; CDR3 DNA: TGTGCCAGCAGTAGGAGGGACAGTAGCTACACCTTC
V gene: TRBV27; CDR3 length: 15; J gene: TRBJ2-3; D gene: TRBD1; CDR3 protein: CASSLGQGARVTQYF; CDR3 DNA: TGTGCCAGCAGTCTGGGGCAGGGGGCGCGGGTTACGCAGTATTTT
V gene: TRBV28; CDR3 length: 16; J gene: TRBJ2-1; D gene: -; CDR3 protein: CASSKTLVHFYNEQFF; CDR3 DNA: TGTGCCAGCAGTAAAACACTAGTACATTTTTACAATGAGCAGTTCTTC
V gene: TRBV5-6; CDR3 length: 14; J gene: TRBJ2-7; D gene: TRBD1; CDR3 protein: CASSLARFRDRLDF; CDR3 DNA: TGTGCCAGCAGCTTGGCCCGTTTCCGGGACAGGCTAGACTTC
V gene: TRBV27; CDR3 length: 15; J gene: TRBJ1-4; D gene: -; CDR3 protein: CASSLGPGPNEKLFF; CDR3 DNA: TGTGCCAGCAGTTTGGGGCCGGGTCCGAATGAAAAACTGTTTTTT
V gene: TRBV6-1; CDR3 length: 14; J gene: TRBJ2-2; D gene: TRBD1; CDR3 protein: CASSEGQGFGELFF; CDR3 DNA: TGTGCCAGCAGTGAGGGACAGGGGTTCGGGGAGCTGTTTTTT
V gene: TRBV18; CDR3 length: 15; J gene: TRBJ2-5; D gene: -; CDR3 protein: CASSQRTNLQETQYF; CDR3 DNA: TGTGCCAGCTCACAGAGGACAAACCTTCAAGAGACCCAGTACTTC
V gene: TRBV29-1; CDR3 length: 15; J gene: TRBJ1-4; D gene: -; CDR3 protein: CSVSARGRLNEKLFF; CDR3 DNA: TGCAGCGTGTCTGCCAGGGGCAGACTTAATGAAAAACTGTTTTTT
V gene: TRBV2; CDR3 length: 18; J gene: TRBJ1-6; D gene: TRBD1; CDR3 protein: CASSEGRGQGARNSPLHF; CDR3 DNA: TGTGCCAGCAGTGAGGGCCGGGGACAGGGGGCGAGGAATTCACCCCTCCACTTT
V gene: TRBV28; CDR3 length: 14; J gene: TRBJ1-4; D gene: -; CDR3 protein: CASSFLSTLEKLFF; CDR3 DNA: TGTGCCAGCAGTTTCTTGTCCACTTTAGAAAAACTGTTTTTT
V gene: TRBV2; CDR3 length: 14; J gene: TRBJ2-7; D gene: TRBD1; CDR3 protein: CASSPQLWTGRQYF; CDR3 DNA: TGTGCCAGCAGTCCCCAACTGTGGACAGGAAGGCAGTACTTC
V gene: TRBV28; CDR3 length: 15; J gene: TRBJ1-5; D gene: -; CDR3 protein: CASNHQDFSNQPQHF; CDR3 DNA: TGTGCCAGCAACCACCAGGACTTTAGCAATCAGCCCCAGCATTTT
V gene: TRBV28; CDR3 length: 14; J gene: TRBJ2-1; D gene: TRBD2; CDR3 protein: CASSTSGGSNEQFF; CDR3 DNA: TGTGCCAGCAGTACTAGCGGGGGTTCCAATGAGCAGTTCTTC
V gene: TRBV9; CDR3 length: 16; J gene: TRBJ2-2; D gene: TRBD1; CDR3 protein: CASSVNTGVGTGELFF; CDR3 DNA: TGTGCCAGCAGCGTAAATACAGGGGTAGGAACCGGGGAGCTGTTTTTT